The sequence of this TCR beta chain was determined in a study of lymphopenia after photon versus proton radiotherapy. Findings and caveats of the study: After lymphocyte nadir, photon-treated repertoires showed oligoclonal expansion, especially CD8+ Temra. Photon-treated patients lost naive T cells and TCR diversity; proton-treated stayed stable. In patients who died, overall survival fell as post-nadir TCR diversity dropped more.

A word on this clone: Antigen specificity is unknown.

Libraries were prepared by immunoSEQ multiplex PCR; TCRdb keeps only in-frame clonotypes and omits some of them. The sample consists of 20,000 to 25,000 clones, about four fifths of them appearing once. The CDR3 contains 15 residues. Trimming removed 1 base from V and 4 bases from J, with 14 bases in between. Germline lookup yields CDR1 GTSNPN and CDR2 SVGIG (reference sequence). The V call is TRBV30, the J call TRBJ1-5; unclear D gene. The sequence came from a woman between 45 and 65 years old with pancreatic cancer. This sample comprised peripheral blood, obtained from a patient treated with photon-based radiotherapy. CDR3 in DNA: TGTGCCTGGAGTGGACAAGGCGGCCTGAATCAGCCCCAGCATTTT. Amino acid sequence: CAWSGQGGLNQPQHF.